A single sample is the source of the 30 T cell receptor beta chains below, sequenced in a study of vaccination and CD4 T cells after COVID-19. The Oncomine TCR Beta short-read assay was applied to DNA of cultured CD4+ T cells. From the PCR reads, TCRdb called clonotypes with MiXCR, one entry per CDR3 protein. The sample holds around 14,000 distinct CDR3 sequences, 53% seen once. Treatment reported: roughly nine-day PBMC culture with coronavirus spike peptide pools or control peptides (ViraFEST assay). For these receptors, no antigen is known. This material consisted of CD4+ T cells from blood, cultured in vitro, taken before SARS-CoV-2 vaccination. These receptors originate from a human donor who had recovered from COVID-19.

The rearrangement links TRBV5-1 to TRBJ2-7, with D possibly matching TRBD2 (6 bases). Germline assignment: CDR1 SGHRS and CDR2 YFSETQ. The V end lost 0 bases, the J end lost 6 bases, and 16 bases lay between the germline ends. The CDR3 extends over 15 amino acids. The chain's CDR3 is CASSLEGTGGVEQYF. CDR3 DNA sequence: TGCGCCAGCAGCTTGGAAGGGACCGGGGGTGTCGAGCAGTACTTC. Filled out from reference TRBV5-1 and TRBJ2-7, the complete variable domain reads KAGVTQTPRYLIKTRGQQVTLSCSPISGHRSVSWYQQTPGQGLQFLFEYFSETQRNKGNFPGRFSGRQFSNSRSEMNVSTLELGDSALYLCASSLEGTGGVEQYFGPGTRLTVT.

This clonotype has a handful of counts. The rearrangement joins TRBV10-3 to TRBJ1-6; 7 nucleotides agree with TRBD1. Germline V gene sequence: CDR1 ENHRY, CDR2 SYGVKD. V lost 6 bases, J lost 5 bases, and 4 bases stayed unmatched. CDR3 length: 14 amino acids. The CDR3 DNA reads TGTGCCATCAGCGACAGGGAGGATAATTCACCCCTCCACTTT. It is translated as CAISDREDNSPLHF.

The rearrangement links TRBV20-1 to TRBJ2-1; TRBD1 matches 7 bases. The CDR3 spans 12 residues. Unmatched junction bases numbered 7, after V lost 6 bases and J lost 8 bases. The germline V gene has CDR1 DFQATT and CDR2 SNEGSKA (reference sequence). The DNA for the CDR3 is TGCAGTGCGCGCCGGGACAGCTATGAGCAGTTCTTC. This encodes CSARRDSYEQFF.

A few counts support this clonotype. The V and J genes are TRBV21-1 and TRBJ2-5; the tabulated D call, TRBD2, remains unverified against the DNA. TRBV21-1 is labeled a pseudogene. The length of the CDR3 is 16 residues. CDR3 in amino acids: CASSKPRTSGSETQYF. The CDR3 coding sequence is TGTGCCAGCAGCAAACCCCGGACTAGCGGGAGTGAGACCCAGTACTTC.

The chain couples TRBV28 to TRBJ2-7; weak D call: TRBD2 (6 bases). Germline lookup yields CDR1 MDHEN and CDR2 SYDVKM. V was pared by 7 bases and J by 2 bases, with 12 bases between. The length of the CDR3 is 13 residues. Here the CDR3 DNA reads TGTGCCAGCAAAAGGGACTTGCCCTACGAGCAGTACTTC. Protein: CASKRDLPYEQYF.

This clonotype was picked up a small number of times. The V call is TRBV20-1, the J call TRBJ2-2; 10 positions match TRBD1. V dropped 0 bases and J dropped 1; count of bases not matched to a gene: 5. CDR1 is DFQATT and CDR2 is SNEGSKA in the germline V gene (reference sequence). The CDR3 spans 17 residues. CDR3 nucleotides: TGCAGTGCTAGAGATCTGACAGGGGGCGGGAACACCGGGGAGCTGTTTTTT. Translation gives CSARDLTGGGNTGELFF.

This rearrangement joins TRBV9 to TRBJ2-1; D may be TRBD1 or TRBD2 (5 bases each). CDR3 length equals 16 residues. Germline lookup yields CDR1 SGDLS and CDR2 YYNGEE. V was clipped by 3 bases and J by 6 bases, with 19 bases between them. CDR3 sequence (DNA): TGTGCCAGCAGCGGCTTCGGGACCGTACTTTTCAATGAGCAGTTCTTC. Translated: CASSGFGTVLFNEQFF.

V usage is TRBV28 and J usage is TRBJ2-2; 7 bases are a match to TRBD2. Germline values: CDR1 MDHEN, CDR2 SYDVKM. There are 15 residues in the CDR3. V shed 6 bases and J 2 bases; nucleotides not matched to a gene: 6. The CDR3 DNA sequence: TGTGCCAGCAGCTCGGGAGGCCTAAACACCGGGGAGCTGTTTTTT. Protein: CASSSGGLNTGELFF. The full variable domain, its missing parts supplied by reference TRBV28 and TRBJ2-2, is DVKVTQSSRYLVKRTGEKVFLECVQDMDHENMFWYRQDPGLGLRLIYFSYDVKMKEKGDIPEGYSVSREKKERFSLILESASTNQTSMYLCASSSGGLNTGELFFGEGSRLTVL.

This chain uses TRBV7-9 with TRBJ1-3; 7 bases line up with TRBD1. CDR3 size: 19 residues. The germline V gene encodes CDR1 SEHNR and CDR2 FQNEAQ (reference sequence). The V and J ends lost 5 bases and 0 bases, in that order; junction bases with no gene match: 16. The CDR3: CASSPQRTGSLSSGNTIYF. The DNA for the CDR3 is TGTGCCAGCAGCCCCCAAAGGACAGGCAGCCTCAGCTCTGGAAACACCATATATTTT.

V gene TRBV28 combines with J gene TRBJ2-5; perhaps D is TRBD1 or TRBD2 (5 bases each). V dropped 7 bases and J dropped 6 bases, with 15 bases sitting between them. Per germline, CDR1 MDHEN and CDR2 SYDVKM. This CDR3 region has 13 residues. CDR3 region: CASIDGTQQTQYF. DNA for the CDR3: TGTGCCAGCATAGACGGGACGCAACAGACCCAGTACTTC. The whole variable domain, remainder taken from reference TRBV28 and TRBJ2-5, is DVKVTQSSRYLVKRTGEKVFLECVQDMDHENMFWYRQDPGLGLRLIYFSYDVKMKEKGDIPEGYSVSREKKERFSLILESASTNQTSMYLCASIDGTQQTQYFGPGTRLLVL.

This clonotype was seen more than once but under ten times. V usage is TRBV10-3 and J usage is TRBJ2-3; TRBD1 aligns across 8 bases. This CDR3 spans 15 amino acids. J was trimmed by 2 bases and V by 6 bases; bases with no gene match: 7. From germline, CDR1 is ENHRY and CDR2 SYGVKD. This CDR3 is CAISPDREDTDTQYF. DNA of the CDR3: TGTGCCATCAGCCCGGACAGGGAGGACACAGATACGCAGTATTTT.

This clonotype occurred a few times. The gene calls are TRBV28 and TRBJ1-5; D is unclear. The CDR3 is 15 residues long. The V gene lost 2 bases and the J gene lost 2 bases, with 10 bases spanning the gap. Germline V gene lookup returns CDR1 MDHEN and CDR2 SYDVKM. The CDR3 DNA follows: TGTGCCAGCAGTTTAGCAGGACGTGGCAATCAGCCCCAGCATTTT. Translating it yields CASSLAGRGNQPQHF.

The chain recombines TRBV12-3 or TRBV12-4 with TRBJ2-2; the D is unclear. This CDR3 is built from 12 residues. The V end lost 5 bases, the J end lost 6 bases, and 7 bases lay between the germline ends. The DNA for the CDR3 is TGTGCCAGCAGTCAGTTCGCCGGGGAGCTGTTTTTT. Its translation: CASSQFAGELFF.

For the CDR3, the DNA is TGTGCCAGCAGCCCCGGAGGGAACTATGGCTACACCTTC. Translating it yields CASSPGGNYGYTF. The rearrangement links TRBV5-4 to TRBJ1-2; D not resolved. CDR1 and CDR2 (germline): SGHNT, YYREEE (reference sequence). The CDR3 extends over 13 amino acids. V lost 4 bases and J lost 2, with 9 bases in between. Looking up the rest from reference TRBV5-4 and TRBJ1-2 gives the full variable domain: ETGVTQSPTHLIKTRGQQVTLRCSSQSGHNTVSWYQQALGQGPQFIFQYYREEENGRGNFPPRFSGLQFPNYSSELNVNALELDDSALYLCASSPGGNYGYTFGSGTRLTVV.

Written as DNA, the CDR3 is TGCAGTGCTAGAGATCTTGACAGGGGTTTGGAGACCCAGTACTTC. This codes for CSARDLDRGLETQYF. The genes are TRBV20-1 and TRBJ2-5; 8 bases map to TRBD1. V shed 0 bases, J shed 5 bases, and the junction held 8 bases outside the gene matches. In germline, CDR1 is DFQATT, CDR2 SNEGSKA (reference sequence). There are 15 residues in the CDR3.

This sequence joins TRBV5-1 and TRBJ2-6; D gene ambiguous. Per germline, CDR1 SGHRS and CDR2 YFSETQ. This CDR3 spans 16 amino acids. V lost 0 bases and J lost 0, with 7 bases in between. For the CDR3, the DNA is TGCGCCAGCAGCTTGGACCAGAGCTCTGGGGCCAACGTCCTGACTTTC. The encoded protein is CASSLDQSSGANVLTF.

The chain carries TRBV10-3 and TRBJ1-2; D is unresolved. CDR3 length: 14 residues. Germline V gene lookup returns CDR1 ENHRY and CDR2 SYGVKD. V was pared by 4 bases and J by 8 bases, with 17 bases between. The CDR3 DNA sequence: TGTGCCATCAGTGTGGAATTCGGGAGTTTGGGCTACACCTTC. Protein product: CAISVEFGSLGYTF.

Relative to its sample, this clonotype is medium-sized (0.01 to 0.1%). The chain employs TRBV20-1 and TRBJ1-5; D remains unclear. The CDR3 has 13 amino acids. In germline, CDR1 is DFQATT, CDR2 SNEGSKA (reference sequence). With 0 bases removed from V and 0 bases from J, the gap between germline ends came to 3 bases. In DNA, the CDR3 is TGCAGTGCTAGAGAATTTAGCAATCAGCCCCAGCATTTT. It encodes CSAREFSNQPQHF.

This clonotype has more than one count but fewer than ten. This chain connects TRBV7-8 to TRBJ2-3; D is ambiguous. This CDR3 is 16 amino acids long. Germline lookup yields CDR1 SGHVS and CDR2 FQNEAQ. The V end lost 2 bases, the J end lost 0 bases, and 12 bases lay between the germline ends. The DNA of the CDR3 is TGTGCCAGCAGCTTATATAACGGACCTAGCACAGATACGCAGTATTTT. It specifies CASSLYNGPSTDTQYF.

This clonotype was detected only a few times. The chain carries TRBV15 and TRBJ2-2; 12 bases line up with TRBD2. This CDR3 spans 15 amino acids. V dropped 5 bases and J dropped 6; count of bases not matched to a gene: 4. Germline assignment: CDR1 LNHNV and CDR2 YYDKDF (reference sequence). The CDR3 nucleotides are TGTGCCACCAGCTTTGGACTAGCGGGATCCGGGGAGCTGTTTTTT. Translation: CATSFGLAGSGELFF.

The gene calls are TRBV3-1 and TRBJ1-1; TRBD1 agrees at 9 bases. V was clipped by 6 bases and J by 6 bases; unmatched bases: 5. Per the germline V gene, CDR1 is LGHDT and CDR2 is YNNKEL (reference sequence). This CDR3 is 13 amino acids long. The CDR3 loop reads CASRPGTGSEAFF. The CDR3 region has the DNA TGTGCCAGCAGACCCGGGACAGGGTCTGAAGCTTTCTTT. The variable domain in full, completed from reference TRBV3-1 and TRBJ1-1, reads DTAVSQTPKYLVTQMGNDKSIKCEQNLGHDTMYWYKQDSKKFLKIMFSYNNKELIINETVPNRFSPKSPDKAHLNLHINSLELGDSAVYFCASRPGTGSEAFFGQGTRLTVV.

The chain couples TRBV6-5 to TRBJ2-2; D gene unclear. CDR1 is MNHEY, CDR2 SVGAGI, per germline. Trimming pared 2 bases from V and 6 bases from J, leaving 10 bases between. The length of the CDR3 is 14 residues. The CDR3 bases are TGTGCCAGCAGTTACCTGATTAGGGCCGGGGAGCTGTTTTTT. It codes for CASSYLIRAGELFF.

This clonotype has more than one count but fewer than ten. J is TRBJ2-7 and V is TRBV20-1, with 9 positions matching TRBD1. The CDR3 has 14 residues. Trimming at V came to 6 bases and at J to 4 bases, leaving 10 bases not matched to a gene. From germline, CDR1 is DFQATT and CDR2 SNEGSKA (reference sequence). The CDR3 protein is CSAEEPGQGYEQYF. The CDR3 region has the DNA TGCAGTGCCGAAGAACCGGGACAGGGTTACGAGCAGTACTTC.

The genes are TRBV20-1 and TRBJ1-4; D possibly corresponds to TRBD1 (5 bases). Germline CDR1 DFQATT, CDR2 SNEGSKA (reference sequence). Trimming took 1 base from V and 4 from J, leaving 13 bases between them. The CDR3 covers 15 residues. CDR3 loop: CSARVVRDFNEKLFF. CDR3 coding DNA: TGCAGTGCTAGAGTGGTCAGGGACTTTAATGAAAAACTGTTTTTT.

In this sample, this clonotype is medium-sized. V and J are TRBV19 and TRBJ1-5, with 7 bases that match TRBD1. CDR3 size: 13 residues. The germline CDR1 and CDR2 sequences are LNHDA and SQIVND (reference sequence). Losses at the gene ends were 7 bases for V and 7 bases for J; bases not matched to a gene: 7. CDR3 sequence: CASTSDRTQPQHF. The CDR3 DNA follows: TGTGCCAGTACCTCGGACAGGACCCAGCCCCAGCATTTT.

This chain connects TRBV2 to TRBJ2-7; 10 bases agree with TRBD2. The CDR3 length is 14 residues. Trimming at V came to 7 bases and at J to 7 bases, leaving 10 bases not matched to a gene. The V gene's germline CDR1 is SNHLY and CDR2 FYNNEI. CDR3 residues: CASILAGGRTEQYF. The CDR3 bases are TGTGCCAGCATATTAGCGGGAGGCCGTACTGAGCAGTACTTC.

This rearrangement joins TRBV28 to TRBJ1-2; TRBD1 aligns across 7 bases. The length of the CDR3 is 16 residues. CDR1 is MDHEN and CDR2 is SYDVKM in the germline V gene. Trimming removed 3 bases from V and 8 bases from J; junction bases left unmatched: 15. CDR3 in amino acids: CASSLGLGAGGIGYTF. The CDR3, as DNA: TGTGCCAGCAGTTTGGGTTTAGGGGCAGGGGGGATCGGCTACACCTTC.

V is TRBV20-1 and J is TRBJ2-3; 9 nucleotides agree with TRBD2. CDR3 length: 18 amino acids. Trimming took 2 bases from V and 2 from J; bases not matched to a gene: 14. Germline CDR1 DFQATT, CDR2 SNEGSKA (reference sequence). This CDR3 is CSARYGTAASGITDTQYF. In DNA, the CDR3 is TGCAGTGCTAGATACGGGACCGCGGCTAGCGGGATCACAGATACGCAGTATTTT.

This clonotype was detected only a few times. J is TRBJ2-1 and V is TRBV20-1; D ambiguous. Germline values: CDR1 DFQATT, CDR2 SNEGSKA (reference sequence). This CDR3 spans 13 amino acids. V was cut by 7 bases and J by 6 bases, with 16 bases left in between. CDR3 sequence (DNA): TGCAGTGTTTTACGGCTAGGGTCCAATGAGCAGTTCTTC. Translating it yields CSVLRLGSNEQFF.

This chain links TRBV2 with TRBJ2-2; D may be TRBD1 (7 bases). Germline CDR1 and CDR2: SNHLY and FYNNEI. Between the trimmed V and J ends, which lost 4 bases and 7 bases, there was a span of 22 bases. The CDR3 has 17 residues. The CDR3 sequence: CASSVFATHQGGGELFF. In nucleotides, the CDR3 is TGTGCCAGCAGTGTCTTCGCCACTCATCAGGGGGGCGGGGAGCTGTTTTTT.